The sequence of this TCR beta chain was determined in a study of shared clonotypes between healthy human individuals (dated by TCRdb to about 2020). Describing the broader study: The cohort included three men and a couple of women between 18 and 49 years of age. For each donor, three plates each were used for CD4 naive and CD4 memory, two plates were used for CD8 naive, and one plate was used for CD8 memory. To estimate repertoire size and how much clonotype sharing occurs between individuals, the study deeply sequenced the blood TCR repertoires of 5 or 6 healthy adults. Leukapheresis yielded between about 0.94 and 8.9 billion PBMCs per donor. To increase sequencing depth and limit assay-specific biases, different laboratories used diverse techniques to prepare libraries and sequence TCR repertoires.

The V end loses 0 bases and the J end loses 2 bases, and a stretch of 14 bases separates them. The cysteine opens and the phenylalanine closes a CDR3 of 16 amino acids. Only CDR3 DNA is held: 48 bases, read in frame from base 1. According to the germline V gene, CDR1 reads LGHNA and CDR2 reads YNFKEQ. Using the deep immunoSEQ assay, multiplex PCR amplified TCR CDR3 regions from genomic DNA. Extracted genomic DNA from each cell subset was distributed evenly across all wells of several immunoSEQ 96-well plates, and each plate was treated as a replicate. For sorted subsets, 200 to 250 ng of genomic DNA, equivalent to roughly 33,000 T cell genomes, went into each replicate PCR. Purified libraries were quantified with a Qubit 3.0 fluorometer, sized on a Bioanalyzer 2100, and re-quantified with the KAPA Library Quantification kit. Each immunoSEQ 96-well plate was sequenced on its own single-read 150-cycle Illumina NextSeq 550 flow cell. Per the original workflow: Because only junctional sequences without quality scores were contained in the immunoSEQ output, filtering matching that applied to full-length reads could not be performed. Sequences were annotated with PyIR, a Python wrapper for IgBLAST v1.9, and V/J genes and CDR3 were assigned using IMGT germline references. Reads were removed for weak V/J assignments (E-value above 1e-6), missing CDR3, stop codons, out-of-frame junctions, or ambiguous translated residues. V3J clonotypes were defined as sequences sharing an identical inferred V gene, J gene, and CDR3 amino acid sequence. Percentage overlap between repertoires was computed as shared unique clonotypes divided by the size of the smaller repertoire. RTK rarefaction, the Chao1 estimator, and Recon v2.1 estimates of unobserved clonotypes were used to assess repertoire richness. For all TCRbeta clonotypes obtained by the gDNA method from a few donors, generation probabilities were computed with OLGA. This immuneACCESS table, as held by TCRdb, lists in-frame sequences with V and J called but not all clones. Of the missing ones, under half trace to an unresolved V gene in checked studies; the others have no known cause. That table furnishes V, J and clone size, whereas the DNA furnished D and trimming. The sample yields some 1.5 million clones; approximately 97% were counted once. The top ten hold roughly 1.2% of the sample.

The paper's findings and limits, for the study overall: Sampling was restricted to blood, and TCR repertoires in tissue are likely to differ from TCR repertoires in blood. The genetic and exposure-history diversity represented was limited by the small number of donors. Rarefaction of sorted-subset datasets indicated incomplete sequencing despite the large sequencing depth. Approximately 5% of naive CD4, 3.5% of naive CD8, 2.3% of memory CD4, and 0.35% to 0.5% of memory CD8 clonotypes were shared across several donors. Compared with non-shared clonotypes, the clonotypes found in all four sorted-subset donors had higher generation probabilities. Pairwise subsampling indicated that sequencing depth was expected to affect the degree of clonotype sharing among donors. Naive subsets generally had larger estimated clonotype richness than memory subsets did.

Donors were healthy HIV-negative adults with no recently reported acute infections or vaccinations. Only Caucasian adults living in Nashville, Tennessee, USA were represented among the donors. CD4+ T cells were enriched through magnetic negative selection, after which naive cells were positively selected on CD45RA and the remaining negative fraction served as the memory subset. After blood collection by leukapheresis, PBMCs were isolated using Ficoll-Histopaque density gradient centrifugation and then cryopreserved in the vapor phase of liquid nitrogen. Purity and quantity of every magnetically sorted T cell population were checked by analytical flow cytometry. Genomic DNA was isolated from each sorted fraction and quantified by UV absorbance on a Nanodrop 2000c. This clone appeared a single time. Its antigen is currently not known. The sample holds no much larger clone one base away, and base qualities are not on file.

The chain couples TRBV4-2 to TRBJ2-7; the D gene is perhaps TRBD2, on 5 matching bases. The sequenced material came from naive CD4+ T cells sorted from blood. Read against the paper, the sample's cell subset or site label means: CD45RA+ positively selected. This sequence was found in a man aged 25 to 45 in good health. The CDR3 protein sequence reads: CASSQEAGIRAYEQYF. Here is the DNA: TGTGCCAGCAGCCAAGAGGCCGGGATAAGAGCCTACGAGCAGTACTTC.